The entry that follows covers one T cell receptor beta chain sequence. CDR1 and CDR2 from the germline V gene are SQVTM and ANQGSEA. The CDR3 is made up of 13 amino acids. With 5 bases clipped from V and 7 bases from J, the junction kept 8 bases outside the gene matches. This entry belongs to a study of T cell responses to AZD1222 COVID-19 vaccine. Method: immunoSEQ multiplex PCR; TCRdb's copy keeps in-frame clones and lacks some. The repertoire includes around 88,000 clones, under 90% of them detected once, and 2.8% sits in the top ten. The chain recombines TRBV29-1 with TRBJ2-1, with 7 bases fitting TRBD2. The sequence was obtained from an adult in good health. The starting material was peripheral blood, obtained on day 0 of MenACWY control vaccination. The CDR3 region has the DNA TGCAGCGTTCCCGGGACTATAACTAATGAGCAGTTCTTC. Its protein product is CSVPGTITNEQFF.